This TCR beta chain came from a study of cytomegalovirus exposure and HLA in healthy donors (dated by TCRdb to 2015 to 2018). Concerning the study at large: In an earlier analysis of under 750 of the donors, around 290 Gb of sequence data and about 110 million unique TCR beta sequences from approximately 180 million T cells were reported. Around 300 gigabases of sequencing data and around 87 million unique TCR sequences were included in an early release covering 550 to 800 HLA-typed donors. The genetic ancestry cluster associated with self-reported Caucasian donors included roughly four fifths of the approximately 400 genotyped donors. The study aimed to test whether signatures of past pathogen exposure could be identified by cataloging public T cell receptors. Using immunosequencing, the study profiled T cell repertoires from fewer than 700 subjects and related those repertoires to cytomegalovirus serostatus. In addition to the first cohort of approximately 650 subjects, a separate validation cohort of approximately 130 different subjects was used. The study combined high-throughput TCR immunosequencing, statistical association of individual TCRs with disease status, and machine learning to predict cytomegalovirus infection status. To study patterns of TCR occurrence, a later analysis re-analyzed previously published TCR beta repertoires from around 670 donors and added high-resolution HLA genotyping. In the later analysis, no new phenotypic data were used to find candidate immune exposures; instead, reliance was placed on TCR beta sequences and their occurrence across donors. An earlier analysis of some 500 of the donors used high-throughput TCR beta sequencing to judge whether each TCR beta V gene segment behaved as functional or pseudogenic. Alongside the repertoire data, information on donor age, sex, ethnicity and CMV serostatus was compiled. Genome-wide SNP genotypes for about 55% of the roughly 670 donors were used in a later genetic analysis, which treated that subset as a discovery cohort. Every repertoire in the discovery cohort had been generated on one and the same sequencing platform. Both class I and class II loci were covered by HLA typing, at four-digit resolution. Typing coverage differed by locus: A, B, C, DRB1 and DQB1 were typed in about 620-630 donors, DQA1 in 500 to 550, DPA1 in roughly 590, and DPB1 in 450 to 490. Four or five DR-DQ haplotypes were handled as single units for association and clustering because linkage in the cohort was strong. Among 300 to 500 genotyped donors of the cohort, an average of approximately 240,000 unique TCR beta nucleotide sequences was sequenced per donor, of which 15% to 20% were non-productive.

The cohort consisted of some 730 healthy bone marrow donors. Cohort members were all nominally healthy when sampled, although unrecorded immune exposures were likely present. The donor was CMV seropositive and belonged to the group of 250 to 300 seropositive cohort members. Each donor provided a peripheral blood sample, and peripheral blood mononuclear cells were used for TCR beta sequencing. Genomic DNA was extracted from the blood cell samples with the Qiagen DNeasy Blood Extraction Kit. In regard to this clone: Its recognized antigen is unknown. Its ends do not fully match the called genes, so a read error is possible.

The library came from the immunoSEQ multiplex PCR assay. The multiplex PCR relied on a mix of 60 forward primers for TCR Vbeta segments and 13 reverse primers for TCR Jbeta segments. Amplification of the CDR3 region of rearranged TCR beta genes was performed with a multiplex PCR assay on genomic DNA. On the Illumina HiSeq System, the amplified TCR beta libraries were sequenced as 87-base-pair reads. For the original study's pipeline: Across the roughly 600 repertoires, a later analysis counted some 80 million unique TCR beta chains, around 11 million of which were shared by at least two donors. Raw reads were error-corrected and collapsed into unique sequences by a nearest-neighbor algorithm in which closely related sequences were merged to remove PCR and sequencing errors. V, D and J gene segments were assigned by aligning CDR3 sequences to IMGT reference sequences. Each retained sequence needed at least a six-nucleotide match to both a V gene segment and a J gene segment. A rearrangement was called productive if the CDR3 had no stop codons and remained in frame with V and J, and every other rearrangement was called non-productive. CDR3 was defined according to IMGT convention as the region running from the second conserved V-encoded cysteine to the conserved J-encoded phenylalanine. The earlier analysis of 587 of the donors excluded sequences that lacked an unambiguous match to a single V gene segment. In an earlier analysis of about 590 of the donors, a V segment was called functional when productive rearrangements were above 56.7%, and segregating when the standard deviation between donors exceeded 5%. To diagnose cytomegalovirus status from the catalog of TCR beta chain sequences, a statistical classification framework was built. In a later analysis, TCR nucleotide sequences were compared against IMGT/GENE-DB human TR gene sequences so that V and J genes could be assigned. In a later analysis, CDR3 sequences and most-parsimonious VDJ recombination scenarios were assigned using the TCRdist pipeline. In a later analysis, every TCR beta chain was defined by the combination of its CDR3 amino acid sequence and its V-gene family, and reads without a unique V-gene family were dropped. To address suspected cross-contamination and a sequencing artifact, a later analysis removed 550 to 750 highly shared, low-generation-probability nucleotide sequences. In a later analysis, a clonal expansion index for each public chain was calculated from normalized within-repertoire ranks of inferred template counts. Generation probabilities in a later analysis came from a VDJ recombination model fitted to out-of-frame rearrangements, and those results were checked against IGoR. In a later analysis, hypergeometric tests were used to score TCR-TCR, TCR-HLA and TCR-CMV co-occurrence, with a repertoire-size bias correction applied to TCR pairs. In a later analysis, false discovery rates were estimated by permuting HLA or CMV assignments 20 times. In a later analysis, co-occurring TCRs were grouped using DBSCAN, with TCRdist sequence similarity added in when clustering inside HLA-allele-positive subsets. Repertoires with fewer than 30,000 or more than 120,000 public chains, plus five repertoires with anomalous nucleotide sharing, were excluded from co-occurrence clustering. What TCRdb holds here is the immuneACCESS table cut down to in-frame rearrangements. Part of the clones is not present; checked against another copy, under half of the missing clones reflect an unresolved V gene, and the others are unexplained. The V and J calls and clone size are taken from that table; D and trimming were inferred from the DNA. The sample table contains roughly 200,000 clones; only one count was recorded for about 13% of them. Of the sample, about 7.8% is held by the ten largest clones.

The CDR3 measures 15 amino acids from cysteine to phenylalanine. The entry retains the CDR3 DNA only, 45 bases that are in frame from base 1. The germline V gene provides CDR1 SGHRS and CDR2 YFSETQ. Broader findings and caveats from the paper: In a later genetic analysis, fewer N-insertions in productive TCRs were reported among donors in an Asian-associated ancestry cluster than the roughly 700-donor mean. According to a later analysis, TCR association rates differed among HLA loci, with DRB1 alleles showing the most associated TCRs and HLA-C alleles showing the fewest. An association between a missense DCLRE1C variant and V-gene and J-gene trimming of TCR beta chains was found in a later genetic analysis and replicated in an independent cohort. Because counts were too low, about 18 rarely observed V segments, including chromosome 9 orphons, were excluded from the earlier analysis of several hundred of the donors. The only immune exposure information available for the cohort was CMV serostatus. In vitro tests confirmed that a few of the cytomegalovirus-associated TCR beta chains recognize cytomegalovirus antigens. In an earlier analysis of about 540 of the donors, most TCR beta V segments were observed in productive rearrangements about 87% or about 30% of the time, broadly matching IMGT annotations. Because HLA typing was missing for some donors at each locus, association tests included only the typed subset. Because the 87-base-pair reads could not distinguish some IMGT-functional V segments, including TRBV6-2 and TRBV6-3, those segments were excluded. Compared with equally common non-associated chains, HLA-associated TCR beta chains in a later analysis were more clonally expanded and had lower generation probabilities. Correlated functional status among segregating V segments might be attributable to linkage disequilibrium, but an unknown experimental factor could not be ruled out. In a later analysis, several top co-occurrence clusters were reported to appear linked to parvovirus B19, influenza, CMV and Epstein-Barr virus. A cluster of highly shared sequence variants was judged likely to represent a technical artifact of the sequencing pipeline. Sequencing depth was assumed to be roughly uniform across donors in the presence/absence analyses, though that assumption may not hold. Across donors, most TCR sequences were observed very rarely, whereas some public TCRs were present in many individuals. Most CMV-associated TCR beta chains appeared to be HLA-restricted in a later analysis, and the HLA associations seemed to be driven largely by CMV exposure. Specific HLA alleles were associated with over 15,000 TCR beta sequences at a false discovery rate of 0.05 in a later analysis. The cohort was sequenced for TCR beta chains only, and without alpha or paired-chain data the features that could be detected were limited. Assigning TCR associations to individual alleles was difficult when HLA alleles, especially DR and DQ, strongly co-occurred. According to the authors, the approach could potentially be generalized to other disease states and immunological phenotypes. In the study, around 150 TCR beta chains were listed as associated with cytomegalovirus. The classifier was reported to diagnose cytomegalovirus status with high specificity and sensitivity in both the original cohort and the validation cohort. A further reported finding was that TCR beta sequences accurately predicted the HLA-A and HLA-B alleles for most subjects in the first cohort.

The receptor chain draws on TRBV5-1 and TRBJ1-6; matching of 6 bases hints at TRBD1 as the D gene. Input material: PBMCs. The origin of this receptor is a man aged 50-59 years in good health and CMV-seropositive. This receptor carries the CDR3 CASSLDRVGNSPPHF. In nucleotide form, the sequence is TGCGCCAGCAGCTTGGACAGGGTTGGAAATTCACCCCCCCACTTT.